Given below is one T cell receptor (beta chain) in context. The V gene's germline CDR1 is SGHRS and CDR2 YFSETQ. With V trimmed by 4 bases and J by 1 base, 4 bases remained unmatched. This CDR3 is 16 amino acids long. This record comes from a study of CD8+ T cells in alopecia areata. Sequencing relied on a cDNA template that was reverse transcribed from extracted RNA. Only in-frame clones appear in the TCRdb table, and some are missing; sequencing was by immunoSEQ multiplex PCR. The table records under 130,000 clones, approximately 52% of them present only once. The TCR sequence derives from a human donor in good health. The specimen was CD4+ T cells sorted from blood. The chain links TRBV5-1 to TRBJ2-2; TRBD1 matches 10 bases. The CDR3 loop reads CASSPDRGRNTGELFF. The CDR3 bases are TGCGCCAGCAGCCCCGACAGGGGGCGGAACACCGGGGAGCTGTTTTTT. Combining the CDR3 with reference TRBV5-1 and TRBJ2-2 gives the whole variable domain KAGVTQTPRYLIKTRGQQVTLSCSPISGHRSVSWYQQTPGQGLQFLFEYFSETQRNKGNFPGRFSGRQFSNSRSEMNVSTLELGDSALYLCASSPDRGRNTGELFFGEGSRLTVL.